This T cell receptor beta chain stems from a study of T-cell memory formation after mild COVID-19. As concerns this clonotype: Its antigen is as yet unknown.

Regarding the study as a whole: Researchers report contracting CD4+ clones mostly in CM and EM, with CD8+ clones in EMRA. Pre-infection memory contained some responding clones, which suggested that cross-reactive memory had joined. Day 15 to 85 contracting clones showed balanced CD4/CD8; day 15 to 37 expanders favored CD4+.

The CDR3 extends over 15 amino acids. The ends lost 0 bases at V and 2 bases at J; junction bases unmatched: 3. Per the germline V gene, CDR1 is SGHDT and CDR2 is YYEEEE. Constant-segment primers and 5'RACE yielded cDNA libraries for TCR alpha and TCR beta, each carrying sample barcodes and UMIs. Each CDR3 protein is one row after TCRdb ran MiXCR on the 5' RACE reads. The sample includes a few hundred thousand distinct CDR3 sequences, about 17% of them seen just once. The chain links TRBV5-6 to TRBJ2-5, with 8 bases aligning to TRBD1. The clonotype comes from a man aged 18 to 30 who had mild COVID-19 (a few samples of this study predate the infection). Cell type and time point are not known. The sequenced sample was PBMCs or a T cell subset sorted from them (not recorded which). CDR3 bases: TGTGCCAGCAGCTTGGGCAGGGGGCATCAAGAGACCCAGTACTTC. This gives the protein CASSLGRGHQETQYF.